One sample yielded the 7 T cell receptor beta chains listed below, sequenced in a study of beta chain features in type 1 diabetes. Sequencing targeted expressed TCRB transcripts, as all isolated RNA had been reverse transcribed. Some clones are missing from TCRdb's copy, which holds only in-frame ones; the method was immunoSEQ multiplex PCR. The repertoire holds roughly 450,000 clones, with over 10% as singletons. Source material: naive CD4+ T cells from blood. These receptors were collected from a woman aged 18 to 35 in good health.

This clone was seen a handful of times. The chain employs TRBV29-1 and TRBJ2-1; 11 bases map to TRBD1. After removal of 7 bases from V and 3 bases from J, the junction contained 5 bases not matched to a gene. Germline CDR1 reads SQVTM; CDR2 reads ANQGSEA. The CDR3 runs to 14 residues. The CDR3 is CSGTGTGGYNEQFF. Here the CDR3 DNA reads TGCAGCGGCACCGGGACAGGGGGCTACAATGAGCAGTTCTTC.

The chain is built from TRBV28 and TRBJ2-5; D may be TRBD2 (6 bases). V was pared by 3 bases and J by 5 bases, with 13 bases between. Per germline, CDR1 MDHEN and CDR2 SYDVKM. The CDR3 runs to 14 residues. Written as DNA, the CDR3 is TGTGCCAGCAGTTTTGGAGGGAATCTCGAGACCCAGTACTTC. It yields the protein CASSFGGNLETQYF.

The genes are TRBV29-1 and TRBJ1-1, with D hard to call. The CDR3 loop spans 11 amino acids. Germline assignment: CDR1 SQVTM and CDR2 ANQGSEA. Trimming left V 6 bases short and J 6 bases short, with 11 bases between. The CDR3 nucleotides are TGCAGCGTCGTAAATCTCTCTGAAGCTTTCTTT. Encoded protein: CSVVNLSEAFF. The full variable domain, with the rest looked up from reference TRBV29-1 and TRBJ1-1, is SAVISQKPSRDICQRGTSLTIQCQVDSQVTMMFWYRQQPGQSLTLIATANQGSEATYESGFVIDKFPISRPNLTFSTLTVSNMSPEDSSIYLCSVVNLSEAFFGQGTRLTVV.

This clone was detected a few times. The rearrangement links TRBV7-9 to TRBJ2-7; TRBD1 matches at 8 bases. Germline V lookup: CDR1 SEHNR, CDR2 FQNEAQ (reference sequence). Trimming took 5 bases from V and 6 from J; bases not matched to a gene: 12. This CDR3 is built from 15 residues. CDR3 coding DNA: TGTGCCAGCAGCCCGGGAACCGGGACAGGTTCCGAGCAGTACGTC. It is translated as CASSPGTGTGSEQYV.

This clone was recorded a few times. The chain joins TRBV29-1 to TRBJ2-7, with 8 bases that match TRBD1. Per germline, CDR1 SQVTM and CDR2 ANQGSEA. Losses at the gene ends were 3 bases for V and 5 bases for J; bases not matched to a gene: 15. The CDR3 is 16 amino acids. The DNA for the CDR3 is TGCAGCGTTGACTCACCCCGGACAGGGCGGAGAAACGAGCAGTACTTC. Its protein product is CSVDSPRTGRRNEQYF.

Notes on this clone: Possible read error: a much larger clone is one base away. The rearrangement joins TRBV7-3 to TRBJ2-3; the match to TRBD2 covers 11 bases. V was pared by 5 bases and J by 3 bases, with 4 bases of the junction left unmatched. Germline assignment: CDR1 SGHTA and CDR2 FQGTGA. The length of the CDR3 is 15 residues. The CDR3 region is CASSETSGRTDTQYF. The CDR3 nucleotides read TGTGCCAGCAGCGAAACTAGCGGGAGAACAGATACGCAGTATTTT.

This chain connects TRBV7-6 to TRBJ2-3, with D uncertain. V was trimmed by 0 bases and J by 4 bases, leaving 20 bases between them. The CDR3 sequence is 18 residues long. From germline, CDR1 is SGHVS and CDR2 FNYEAQ. The CDR3 is CASSLALYGRQVADTQYF. CDR3 bases: TGTGCCAGCAGCTTAGCATTGTACGGTCGACAAGTCGCAGATACGCAGTATTTT.